This TCR beta chain derives from a study of OX40 agonist ivuxolimab in advanced cancers. Study-wide context: Males comprised over 80% of the group, whose mean age was roughly 64 years (range 23 to 79). General study findings and limits: At 0.1 to 3.0 mg/kg and by week 6, CD4+ and CD8+ T cells in the blood had expanded clonally.

Only in-frame clones appear in the TCRdb table, and some are missing; sequencing was by immunoSEQ multiplex PCR. The table includes roughly 77,000 clones, just under 95% detected once. V shed 8 bases and J shed 5 bases, with 9 bases lying between them. Germline V gene sequence: CDR1 SEHNR, CDR2 FQNEAQ (reference sequence). The CDR3 is 12 residues long. A remark on this clone: Its cognate antigen is unknown.

The starting material was CD4+ or CD8+ T cells sorted from blood, obtained in a trial of the OX40 agonist ivuxolimab. The chain links TRBV7-9 to TRBJ2-2; possibly TRBD2 for D (6 bases). The TCR comes from an adult with an advanced solid tumor such as melanoma, head and neck, liver or kidney cancer. The CDR3 is CASAAGTGELFF. The CDR3 DNA reads TGTGCCAGCGCAGCGGGTACCGGGGAGCTGTTTTTT.